These 24 T cell receptor beta chains share one sample of origin, sequenced in a study of CXCR4 blockade with PD-1 therapy in pancreatic cancer. Libraries were prepared by immunoSEQ multiplex PCR; TCRdb keeps only in-frame clonotypes and omits some of them. Of some 760 clones in the sample, roughly 45% were seen once. Sequencing used tumor tissue. These receptors were obtained from a human donor with pancreatic ductal adenocarcinoma.

The chain recombines TRBV6-7 with TRBJ1-2; D remains unclear. TRBV6-7 qualifies as an ORF whose function is uncertain. Between the trimmed V and J ends, which lost 2 bases and 8 bases, there was a span of 9 bases. The CDR3 loop spans 12 amino acids. The CDR3 coding sequence is TGTGCCAGCAGTTACAGCCCCCGGGGCTACACCTTC. Protein product: CASSYSPRGYTF.

The rearrangement uses TRBV28 and TRBJ2-5; D might be TRBD2 (5 bases). The CDR3 has 16 residues. Germline CDR1 MDHEN, CDR2 SYDVKM. Trimming stripped 4 bases from V and 0 bases from J, with 15 bases between. The CDR3, as DNA: TGTGCCAGCAGTTCCCTCCGGACTCGGTACCAAGAGACCCAGTACTTC. This encodes CASSSLRTRYQETQYF.

This clone was observed a few times. The chain couples TRBV11-3 to TRBJ2-7; TRBD2 matches at 10 bases. CDR3 length: 16 residues. From germline, CDR1 is SGHNT and CDR2 YENEEA. Trimming at V came to 3 bases and at J to 2 bases, leaving 7 bases not matched to a gene. Here the CDR3 DNA reads TGTGCCAGCAGCTTGGCCCCTAGCGGGGGAACCTACGAGCAGTACTTC. It codes for CASSLAPSGGTYEQYF.

This clone showed up just a few times. This chain links TRBV28 with TRBJ1-1; D may be TRBD1 (6 bases). The CDR3 covers 13 residues. Germline values: CDR1 MDHEN, CDR2 SYDVKM. The V and J ends lost 5 bases and 3 bases respectively, with 10 bases between them. The CDR3 coding sequence is TGTGCCAGCAGTGCACAGGGTTACACTGAAGCTTTCTTT. This translates into CASSAQGYTEAFF. The variable domain in full, completed from reference TRBV28 and TRBJ1-1, reads DVKVTQSSRYLVKRTGEKVFLECVQDMDHENMFWYRQDPGLGLRLIYFSYDVKMKEKGDIPEGYSVSREKKERFSLILESASTNQTSMYLCASSAQGYTEAFFGQGTRLTVV.

The chain carries TRBV18 and TRBJ1-4; TRBD1 aligns across 12 bases. Germline loops: CDR1 KGHSH, CDR2 LQKENI. The CDR3 extends over 15 amino acids. J lost 6 bases, V lost 6 bases, and 5 bases had no gene match. CDR3 protein: CASSGTGGPDEKLFF. In nucleotides, the CDR3 is TGTGCCAGCTCCGGGACAGGGGGCCCGGATGAAAAACTGTTTTTT.

This clone turned up a few times. V and J are TRBV23-1 and TRBJ2-1, with a weak D call TRBD1 (5 bases). TRBV23-1 is reported as an ORF; its role is uncertain. V shed 6 bases and J shed 0 bases, with 9 bases lying between them. The CDR3 runs 14 residues. The chain's CDR3 is CASSLRGSYNEQFF. For the CDR3, the DNA is TGCGCCAGCAGCTTAAGGGGCTCCTACAATGAGCAGTTCTTC.

This clone was counted only a few times. V and J are TRBV11-3 and TRBJ1-4; perhaps TRBD1 as D (5 bases). The V and J ends lost 5 bases and 8 bases respectively, with 15 bases between them. Germline V gives CDR1 SGHNT, CDR2 YENEEA. The CDR3 has 14 residues. The CDR3 here is CASSLGGGAEKLFF. The CDR3 DNA is TGTGCCAGCAGCCTCGGGGGAGGGGCGGAAAAACTGTTTTTT. Full variable domain (missing parts from reference TRBV11-3 and TRBJ1-4): EAGVVQSPRYKIIEKKQPVAFWCNPISGHNTLYWYLQNLGQGPELLIRYENEEAVDDSQLPKDRFSAERLKGVDSTLKIQPAELGDSAVYLCASSLGGGAEKLFFGSGTQLSVL.

Only one count was recorded for this clone. The genes are TRBV19 and TRBJ2-1; 8 positions agree with TRBD1. The germline V gene has CDR1 LNHDA and CDR2 SQIVND (reference sequence). V lost 5 bases to trimming and J lost 2 bases; unmatched junction nucleotides: 11. This CDR3 region has 17 residues. The DNA for the CDR3 is TGTGCCAGTAGTCATGGCGCAGGGGGCTGGACCTACAATGAGCAGTTCTTC. Protein sequence: CASSHGAGGWTYNEQFF.

In nucleotides, the CDR3 is TGTGCCAGCAGCGTAAGCTCCTACGAGCAGTACTTC. Its protein product is CASSVSSYEQYF. The chain is built from TRBV28 and TRBJ2-7; D call uncertain. The CDR3 has 12 amino acids. Trimming removed 6 bases from V and 0 bases from J, with 6 bases in between. CDR1 and CDR2 (germline): MDHEN, SYDVKM.

CDR3 residues: CASSGTGTSGNTIYF. The CDR3 nucleotides read TGTGCCAGCAGCGGGACAGGGACTTCTGGAAACACCATATATTTT. The chain couples TRBV9 to TRBJ1-3; 8 nucleotides line up with TRBD1. The V gene end was trimmed by 3 bases and the J gene end by 1 base; junction bases not matched to a gene: 3. Germline V gene sequence: CDR1 SGDLS, CDR2 YYNGEE. The CDR3 runs to 15 residues.

V and J are TRBV18 and TRBJ1-1; D perhaps matches TRBD1 (5 bases). Germline lookup yields CDR1 KGHSH and CDR2 LQKENI. This CDR3 is 15 amino acids long. V was shortened by 3 bases and J by 3 bases, with 14 bases between the two germline ends. Here the CDR3 DNA reads TGTGCCAGCTCACCCGGGGGACGGCCTGACACTGAAGCTTTCTTT. Translated: CASSPGGRPDTEAFF.

The chain combines TRBV6-8 with TRBJ2-5; D might be TRBD2 (6 bases). In germline, CDR1 is MNHGY, CDR2 SAAAGT. The CDR3 has 13 amino acids. V lost 5 bases, J lost 2 bases, and 9 bases lay in between. CDR3 nucleotides: TGTGCCAGCAGTCGGGACTTACAAGAGACCCAGTACTTC. Translated, it gives CASSRDLQETQYF.

This chain joins TRBV29-1 and TRBJ1-1; TRBD1 matches at 8 bases. The CDR3 extends over 13 amino acids. After removal of 7 bases from V and 4 bases from J, the junction contained 8 bases not matched to a gene. CDR1 is SQVTM and CDR2 is ANQGSEA in the germline V gene. The CDR3 sequence is CSAGQGMGTEAFF. In DNA, the CDR3 is TGCAGCGCCGGACAGGGAATGGGCACTGAAGCTTTCTTT.

The chain carries TRBV19 and TRBJ1-1; 8 bases agree with TRBD1. CDR3 length equals 15 residues. The J segment lost 2 bases and the V segment lost 7 bases, leaving 9 bases of the junction unmatched. In germline, CDR1 is LNHDA, CDR2 SQIVND (reference sequence). The CDR3 is CASMGTGAANTEAFF. CDR3 DNA: TGTGCCAGTATGGGGACAGGTGCCGCTAACACTGAAGCTTTCTTT.

This clone has only a few counts. The chain is built from TRBV9 and TRBJ1-6; 8 bases are a match to TRBD1. This CDR3 has 14 amino acids. V shed 5 bases, J shed 7 bases, and the junction held 5 bases outside the gene matches. CDR1 and CDR2 from the germline V gene are SGDLS and YYNGEE. The chain's CDR3 is CASRRTGSNSPLHF. The CDR3 DNA sequence: TGTGCCAGCAGGAGGACAGGGTCAAATTCACCCCTCCACTTT.

On this clone itself: At one of its ends the junction is not consistent with the germline gene, which may arise from a read error. The rearrangement uses TRBV18 and TRBJ2-3, with 11 nucleotides matching TRBD2. This CDR3 comprises 15 residues. Looked up from germline, CDR1 is KGHSH and CDR2 is LQKENI. The CDR3 nucleotides are TGTGCCAGTTCACCGACTAGCGGGAACACAGATACGCAGTATTTT. Its protein is CASSPTSGNTDTQYF.

This clone was recorded a few times. This rearrangement joins TRBV11-3 to TRBJ2-3; 7 nucleotides line up with TRBD2. The CDR3 runs to 15 residues. Looked up from germline, CDR1 is SGHNT and CDR2 is YENEEA. The trim removed 3 bases at V and 2 bases at J, leaving 5 bases unmatched. The CDR3: CASSLGAGYTDTQYF. DNA of the CDR3: TGTGCCAGCAGCTTGGGAGCGGGATACACAGATACGCAGTATTTT. Drawing the rest from reference TRBV11-3 and TRBJ2-3, the complete variable domain is EAGVVQSPRYKIIEKKQPVAFWCNPISGHNTLYWYLQNLGQGPELLIRYENEEAVDDSQLPKDRFSAERLKGVDSTLKIQPAELGDSAVYLCASSLGAGYTDTQYFGPGTRLTVL.

The chain employs TRBV11-3 and TRBJ1-3, with a possible D match to TRBD1 (5 bases). CDR3 length equals 16 residues. CDR1 is SGHNT and CDR2 is YENEEA in the germline V gene. V gave up 5 bases and J gave up 1 base, with 15 bases separating them. CDR3 sequence (DNA): TGTGCCAGCAGCCCCCAAGCCCCAGGGTCTGGAAACACCATATATTTT. It yields the protein CASSPQAPGSGNTIYF.

The V call is TRBV6-8, the J call TRBJ2-7, with 13 bases lining up with TRBD2. Germline V CDR1 and CDR2: MNHGY, SAAAGT. The CDR3 is 14 residues long. V lost 5 bases and J lost 9; bases outside the gene matches: 7. CDR3 DNA sequence: TGTGCCAGCAGTCCTTGGACTAGCGGGAGTGTGCAGTACTTC. Residues: CASSPWTSGSVQYF.

The rearrangement links TRBV11-3 to TRBJ2-7; no definite D call. V was clipped by 2 bases and J by 3 bases, with 14 bases between them. The CDR3 covers 15 residues. Germline CDR1 and CDR2: SGHNT and YENEEA. The CDR3 DNA follows: TGTGCCAGCAGCTTAATAAGTACACTTCTCTACGAGCAGTACTTC. This encodes CASSLISTLLYEQYF.

This clone has more than one count but fewer than ten. The rearrangement uses TRBV1 and TRBJ2-7; the table's TRBD1 call for D was not verified on the DNA. TRBV1 is designated a pseudogene. The CDR3 is made up of 13 amino acids. CDR3 sequence (DNA): TGCGCCAGCAGCTGGGACAGACTGAACGAGCAGTACTTC. Amino acids: CASSWDRLNEQYF.

This clone was detected only a few times. The rearrangement uses TRBV9 and TRBJ2-1, with TRBD2 matching over 7 bases. After removal of 7 bases from V and 3 bases from J, the junction contained 4 bases not matched to a gene. Germline lookup yields CDR1 SGDLS and CDR2 YYNGEE. The CDR3 has 13 amino acids. DNA of the CDR3: TGTGCCAGCGCAGCGGGAATCTACAATGAGCAGTTCTTC. Amino acid sequence: CASAAGIYNEQFF.

This clone has more than one count but fewer than ten. A junction boundary mismatches the germline segment, possibly from a read error. This chain links TRBV10-2 with TRBJ1-4, with 7 positions matching TRBD1. The CDR3 totals 17 residues. Looked up from germline, CDR1 is WSHSY and CDR2 is SAAADI. CDR3 sequence: CAISDKRTGPKGEKLFF. In DNA form, the CDR3 reads TGCGCCATCAGTGACAAAAGGACAGGCCCAAAGGGTGAAAAACTGTTTTTT.

This clone is labeled large (0.1 to 1%). The chain uses TRBV9 and TRBJ1-4, with D possibly matching TRBD1 (6 bases). The CDR3 consists of 13 residues. V was pared by 7 bases and J by 10 bases, with 17 bases between. Germline V gene lookup returns CDR1 SGDLS and CDR2 YYNGEE. The CDR3 sequence is CASCSGAGGKLFF. In DNA form, the CDR3 reads TGTGCCAGCTGCTCGGGGGCCGGCGGAAAACTGTTTTTT.